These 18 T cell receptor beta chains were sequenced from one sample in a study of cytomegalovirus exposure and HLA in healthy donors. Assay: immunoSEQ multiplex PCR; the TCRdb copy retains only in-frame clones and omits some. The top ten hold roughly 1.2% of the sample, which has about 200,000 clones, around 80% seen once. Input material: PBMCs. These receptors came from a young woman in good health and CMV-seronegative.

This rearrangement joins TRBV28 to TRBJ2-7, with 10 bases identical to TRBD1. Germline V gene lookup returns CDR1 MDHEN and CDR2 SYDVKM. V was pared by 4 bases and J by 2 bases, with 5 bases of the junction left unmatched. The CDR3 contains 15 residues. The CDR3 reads CASSYVGTGAYEQYF. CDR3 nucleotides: TGTGCCAGCAGTTATGTCGGGACAGGGGCCTACGAGCAGTACTTC.

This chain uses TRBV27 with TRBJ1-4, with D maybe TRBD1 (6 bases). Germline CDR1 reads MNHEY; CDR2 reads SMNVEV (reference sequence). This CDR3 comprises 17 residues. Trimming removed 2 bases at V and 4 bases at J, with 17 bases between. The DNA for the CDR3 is TGTGCCAGCAGTTTAAGTAGCGGGGGGCGGAGTAATGAAAAACTGTTTTTT. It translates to CASSLSSGGRSNEKLFF.

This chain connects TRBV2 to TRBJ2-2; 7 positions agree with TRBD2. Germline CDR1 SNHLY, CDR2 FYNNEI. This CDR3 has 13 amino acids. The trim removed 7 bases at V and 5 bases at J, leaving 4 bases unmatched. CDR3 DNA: TGTGCCAGCACCCCGGGGGGAACCGGGGAGCTGTTTTTT. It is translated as CASTPGGTGELFF.

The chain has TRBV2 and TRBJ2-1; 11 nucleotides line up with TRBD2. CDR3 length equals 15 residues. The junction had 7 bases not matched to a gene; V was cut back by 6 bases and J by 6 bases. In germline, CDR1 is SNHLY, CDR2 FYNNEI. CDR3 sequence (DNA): TGTGCCAGCAGCCCGGGACTAGCGGCCCTCAATGAGCAGTTCTTC. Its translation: CASSPGLAALNEQFF.

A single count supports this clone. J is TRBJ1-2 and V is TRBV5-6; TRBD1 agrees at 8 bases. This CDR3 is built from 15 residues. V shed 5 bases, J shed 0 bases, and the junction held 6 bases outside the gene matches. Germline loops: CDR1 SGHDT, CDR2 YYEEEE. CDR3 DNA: TGTGCCAGCAGTCAGGGGGCAGTTTCTAACTATGGCTACACCTTC. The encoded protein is CASSQGAVSNYGYTF. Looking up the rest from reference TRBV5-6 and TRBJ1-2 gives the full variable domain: DAGVTQSPTHLIKTRGQQVTLRCSPKSGHDTVSWYQQALGQGPQFIFQYYEEEERQRGNFPDRFSGHQFPNYSSELNVNALLLGDSALYLCASSQGAVSNYGYTFGSGTRLTVV.

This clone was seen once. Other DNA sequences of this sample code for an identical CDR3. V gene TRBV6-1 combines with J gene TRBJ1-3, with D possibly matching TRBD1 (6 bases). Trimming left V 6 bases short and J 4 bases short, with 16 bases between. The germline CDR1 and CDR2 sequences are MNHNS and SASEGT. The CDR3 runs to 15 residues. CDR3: CASRETGSGGNTIYF. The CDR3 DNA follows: TGTGCCAGCAGGGAAACAGGGTCGGGCGGAAACACCATATATTTT.

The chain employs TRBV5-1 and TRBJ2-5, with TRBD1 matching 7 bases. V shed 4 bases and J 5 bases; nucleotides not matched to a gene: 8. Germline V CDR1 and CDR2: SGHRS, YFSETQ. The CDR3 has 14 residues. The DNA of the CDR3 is TGCGCCAGCAGCCCCGAGACAGGGTGGGAGACCCAGTACTTC. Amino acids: CASSPETGWETQYF.

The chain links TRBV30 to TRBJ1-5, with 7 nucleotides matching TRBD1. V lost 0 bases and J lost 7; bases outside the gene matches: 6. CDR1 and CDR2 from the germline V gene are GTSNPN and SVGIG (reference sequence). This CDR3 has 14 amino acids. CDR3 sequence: CAWSVLARGQPQHF. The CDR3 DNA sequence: TGTGCCTGGAGTGTACTGGCCAGGGGGCAGCCCCAGCATTTT.

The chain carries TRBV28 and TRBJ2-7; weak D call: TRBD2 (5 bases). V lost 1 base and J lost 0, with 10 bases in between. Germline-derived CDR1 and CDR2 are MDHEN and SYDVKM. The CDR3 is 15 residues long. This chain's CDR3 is CASSLSGLNSYEQYF. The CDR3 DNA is TGTGCCAGCAGTTTATCTGGACTGAACTCCTACGAGCAGTACTTC. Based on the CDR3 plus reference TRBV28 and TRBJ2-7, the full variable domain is DVKVTQSSRYLVKRTGEKVFLECVQDMDHENMFWYRQDPGLGLRLIYFSYDVKMKEKGDIPEGYSVSREKKERFSLILESASTNQTSMYLCASSLSGLNSYEQYFGPGTRLTVT.

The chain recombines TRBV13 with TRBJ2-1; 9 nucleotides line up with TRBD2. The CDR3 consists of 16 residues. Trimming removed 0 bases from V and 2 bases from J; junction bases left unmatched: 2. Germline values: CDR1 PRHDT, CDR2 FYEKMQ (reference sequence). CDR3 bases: TGTGCCAGCAGCTTAGGGACTAGCGGAGCCTACAATGAGCAGTTCTTC. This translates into CASSLGTSGAYNEQFF.

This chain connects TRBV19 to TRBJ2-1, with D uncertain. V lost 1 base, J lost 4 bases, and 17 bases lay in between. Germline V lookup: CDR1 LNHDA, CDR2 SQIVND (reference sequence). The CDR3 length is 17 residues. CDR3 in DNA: TGTGCCAGTAGTATAGGGGCAGGATCCTTACCTTACAATGAGCAGTTCTTC. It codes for CASSIGAGSLPYNEQFF.

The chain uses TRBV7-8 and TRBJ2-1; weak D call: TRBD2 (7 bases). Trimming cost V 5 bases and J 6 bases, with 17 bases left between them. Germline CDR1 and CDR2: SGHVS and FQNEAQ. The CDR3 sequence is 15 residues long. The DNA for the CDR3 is TGTGCCAGCAGCGCCAATCGGGGGGCTGGCAATGAGCAGTTCTTC. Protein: CASSANRGAGNEQFF.

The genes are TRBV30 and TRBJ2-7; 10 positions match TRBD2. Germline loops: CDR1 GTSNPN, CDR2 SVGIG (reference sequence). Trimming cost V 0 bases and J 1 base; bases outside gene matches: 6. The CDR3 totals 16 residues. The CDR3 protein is CAWSVRTSGWSYEQYF. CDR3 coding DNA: TGTGCCTGGAGTGTACGGACTAGCGGCTGGTCCTACGAGCAGTACTTC.

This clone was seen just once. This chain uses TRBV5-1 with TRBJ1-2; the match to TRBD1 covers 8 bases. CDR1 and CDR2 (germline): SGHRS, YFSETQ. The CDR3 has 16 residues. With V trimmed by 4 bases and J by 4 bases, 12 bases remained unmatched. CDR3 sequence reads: CASSPRGQGAIYGYTF. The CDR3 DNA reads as TGCGCCAGCAGCCCGAGAGGACAGGGAGCCATCTATGGCTACACCTTC.

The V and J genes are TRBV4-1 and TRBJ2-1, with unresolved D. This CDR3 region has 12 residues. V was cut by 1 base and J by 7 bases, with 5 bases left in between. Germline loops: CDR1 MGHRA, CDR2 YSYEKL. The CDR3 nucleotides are TGCGCCAGCAGCCAAGGCTATAATGAGCAGTTCTTC. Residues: CASSQGYNEQFF.

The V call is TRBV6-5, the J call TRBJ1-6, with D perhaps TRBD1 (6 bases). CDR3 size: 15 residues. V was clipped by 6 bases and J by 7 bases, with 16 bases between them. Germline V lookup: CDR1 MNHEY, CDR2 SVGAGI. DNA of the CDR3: TGTGCCAGCAGAGGACAGCTCCCCTTGAATTCACCCCTCCACTTT. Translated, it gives CASRGQLPLNSPLHF.

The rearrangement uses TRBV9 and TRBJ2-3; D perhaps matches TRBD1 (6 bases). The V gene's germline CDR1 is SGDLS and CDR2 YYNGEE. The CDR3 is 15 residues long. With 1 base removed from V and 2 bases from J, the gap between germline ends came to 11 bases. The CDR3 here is CASSVRDKPTDTQYF. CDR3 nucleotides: TGTGCCAGCAGCGTACGGGACAAACCCACAGATACGCAGTATTTT.

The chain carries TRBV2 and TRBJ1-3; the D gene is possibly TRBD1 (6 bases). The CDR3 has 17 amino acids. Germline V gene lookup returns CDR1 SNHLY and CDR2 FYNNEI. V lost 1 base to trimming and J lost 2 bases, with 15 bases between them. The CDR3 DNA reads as TGTGCCAGCAGTGAAGGTACAGGGCGAAGCGCTGGAAACACCATATATTTT. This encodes CASSEGTGRSAGNTIYF.